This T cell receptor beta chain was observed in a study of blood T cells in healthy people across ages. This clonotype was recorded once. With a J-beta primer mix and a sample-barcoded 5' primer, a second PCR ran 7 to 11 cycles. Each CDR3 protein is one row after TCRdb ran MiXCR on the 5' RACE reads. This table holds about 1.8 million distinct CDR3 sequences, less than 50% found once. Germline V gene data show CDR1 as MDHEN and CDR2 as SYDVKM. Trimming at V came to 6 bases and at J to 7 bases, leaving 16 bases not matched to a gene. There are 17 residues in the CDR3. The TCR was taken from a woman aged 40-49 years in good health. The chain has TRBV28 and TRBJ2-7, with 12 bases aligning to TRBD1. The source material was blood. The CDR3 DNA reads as TGTGCCAGCAGCTCCCCCCGGGACAGGGGGCGGTACAATGAGCAGTACTTC. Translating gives CASSSPRDRGRYNEQYF.